The TCR beta chain described here comes from a study of EBV T-cell therapy then PD-1 blockade in nasopharyngeal carcinoma. The V end was cut by 10 bases, the J end by 6 bases, with 15 bases between. Looked up from germline, CDR1 is ENHRY and CDR2 is SYGVKD. There are 12 residues in the CDR3. Clones were read by immunoSEQ multiplex PCR, and TCRdb kept only the in-frame ones, dropping some. The sample shows 20,000 or so clones, 84% of them seen only once. With regard to this clone: Its antigen is undetermined.

Specified treatment: AdE1-LMPpoly-expanded autologous EBV-specific T-cell therapy followed by anti-PD-1 nivolumab. The chain uses TRBV10-3 and TRBJ1-2; a weak D match, TRBD1 (5 bases). The sequenced sample was CD8+ T cells from blood, obtained around day 34 from a patient whose treatment included autologous EBV-specific T cells and nivolumab. This TCR was recovered from a man aged 35 to 55 with nasopharyngeal carcinoma. The CDR3 nucleotides read TGTGCCACCCCTACAGGAAGGCATGGCTACACCTTC. Translated, it gives CATPTGRHGYTF.